Shown below are 9 T cell receptor beta chains from a single sample sequenced in a study of beta chain features in type 1 diabetes. The isolated RNA, all of it, was reverse transcribed, so expressed TCRB transcripts were what got sequenced. Using immunoSEQ multiplex PCR, the repertoire was profiled, and TCRdb retains in-frame clones only, with some absent. Of over 700,000 clones in the sample, roughly a sixth were seen once. The specimen was naive CD4+ T cells from blood. Every receptor here comes from a woman aged 18-35 years in good health.

This clone was observed a few times. Here the CDR3 reads CAISGAKTQETQYF. The CDR3 nucleotides read TGTGCCATCAGTGGGGCCAAGACACAAGAGACCCAGTACTTC. V is TRBV10-3 and J is TRBJ2-5; D gene uncertain. CDR3 size: 14 residues. The V end lost 4 bases, the J end lost 2 bases, and 11 bases lay between the germline ends. Germline V CDR1 and CDR2: ENHRY, SYGVKD.

V is TRBV4-2 and J is TRBJ2-1; 14 bases are shared with TRBD2. The J segment lost 6 bases and the V segment lost 0 bases, leaving 10 bases of the junction unmatched. The germline V gene has CDR1 LGHNA and CDR2 YNFKEQ. The CDR3 extends over 19 amino acids. In nucleotides, the CDR3 is TGTGCCAGCAGCCAAGACGACACGCGGGGGACTAGCGGGAGCAATGAGCAGTTCTTC. Its translation: CASSQDDTRGTSGSNEQFF.

The CDR3 loop is CASSFRARTASTDTQYF. The DNA of the CDR3 is TGTGCCAGCAGCTTCAGGGCGCGGACAGCTAGCACAGATACGCAGTATTTT. The genes are TRBV7-2 and TRBJ2-3, with D perhaps matching TRBD1 (6 bases). CDR3 length equals 17 residues. CDR1 and CDR2 (germline): SGHTA, FQGNSA. V lost 3 bases and J lost 0, with 16 bases in between.

This clone was detected only a few times. The V call is TRBV15, the J call TRBJ2-5, with TRBD1 matching 8 bases. In germline, CDR1 is LNHNV, CDR2 YYDKDF (reference sequence). The CDR3 covers 13 residues. V dropped 6 bases and J dropped 4; count of bases not matched to a gene: 4. CDR3 protein: CATRTTGAETQYF. CDR3 bases: TGTGCCACCAGGACGACAGGGGCAGAGACCCAGTACTTC.

This clone was detected a few times. The CDR3: CASYRGGNTEAFF. The CDR3 DNA reads as TGTGCCAGTTACAGGGGAGGGAACACTGAAGCTTTCTTT. The chain uses TRBV6-5 and TRBJ1-1; 7 positions agree with TRBD1. Trimming at V came to 9 bases and at J to 1 base, leaving 5 bases not matched to a gene. The CDR3 is made up of 13 amino acids. Looked up from germline, CDR1 is MNHEY and CDR2 is SVGAGI.

CDR3 bases: TGTGCCACCAGCAGATTATTTGGGTATGGCTACACCTTC. It is translated as CATSRLFGYGYTF. The rearrangement links TRBV15 to TRBJ1-2, with no clear D. Per the germline V gene, CDR1 is LNHNV and CDR2 is YYDKDF (reference sequence). The CDR3 has 13 amino acids. Trimming cost V 2 bases and J 5 bases, with 9 bases left between them.

This clone turned up a few times. This chain uses TRBV4-3 with TRBJ2-6; TRBD1 aligns across 7 bases. The CDR3 covers 17 residues. Trimming at V came to 1 base and at J to 0 bases, leaving 3 bases not matched to a gene. Per germline, CDR1 LGHNA and CDR2 YSLEER. DNA for the CDR3: TGCGCCAGCAGCCAAGGACAGGGCAACTCTGGGGCCAACGTCCTGACTTTC. It yields the protein CASSQGQGNSGANVLTF.

The chain joins TRBV9 to TRBJ1-4, with a possible D match to TRBD1 (5 bases). Trimming left V 2 bases short and J 8 bases short, with 16 bases between. CDR1 and CDR2 (germline): SGDLS, YYNGEE. This CDR3 is 15 amino acids long. DNA for the CDR3: TGTGCCAGCAGCGTCGCGCCGGGACCCGGGGAAAAACTGTTTTTT. Its protein product is CASSVAPGPGEKLFF.

Of note for this clone: A read error may account for a junction end that differs from germline. The chain employs TRBV2 and TRBJ2-7; TRBD1 matches 10 bases. Per germline, CDR1 SNHLY and CDR2 FYNNEI. This CDR3 spans 16 amino acids. The CDR3 DNA follows: TGCGCCAGCAAGTCTTTCCGGGACAGGGGAGGGAACGAGCAGTACTTC. Translated: CASKSFRDRGGNEQYF.